Below, one TCR beta chain is given with its context. Its cognate antigen is unknown. These data come from a study of T cell responses to AZD1222 COVID-19 vaccine. Points from the study as a whole: Most donors were white British and more were female, and clonal diversity was possibly underestimated. Unmutated regions of variants are reportedly targeted by nearly half of spike-specific TCRs. Only a handful of AZD1222 recipients, several in all, had baseline seropositivity. Two AZD1222 administrations were followed by greater Spike-specific TCR breadth and depth.

Germline values: CDR1 WSHSY, CDR2 SAAADI. This CDR3 is built from 18 residues. V lost 8 bases and J lost 4, with 29 bases in between. Repertoires were generated with immunoSEQ multiplex PCR, while TCRdb's copy carries only in-frame clones and drops some. The sample shows more than 95,000 clones, around nine tenths of them seen only once. The source material was peripheral blood, sampled 28 days after the second dose of the MenACWY control vaccine. V gene TRBV10-2 combines with J gene TRBJ1-1, with a possible D match to TRBD1 (5 bases). The sequence was obtained from an adult who received the MenACWY meningococcal vaccine as a control. The DNA for the CDR3 is TGCGCCAGCCACCAGGACCTAGCGTTAGGTTGGAGGGGCACTGAAGCTTTCTTT. This translates into CASHQDLALGWRGTEAFF.